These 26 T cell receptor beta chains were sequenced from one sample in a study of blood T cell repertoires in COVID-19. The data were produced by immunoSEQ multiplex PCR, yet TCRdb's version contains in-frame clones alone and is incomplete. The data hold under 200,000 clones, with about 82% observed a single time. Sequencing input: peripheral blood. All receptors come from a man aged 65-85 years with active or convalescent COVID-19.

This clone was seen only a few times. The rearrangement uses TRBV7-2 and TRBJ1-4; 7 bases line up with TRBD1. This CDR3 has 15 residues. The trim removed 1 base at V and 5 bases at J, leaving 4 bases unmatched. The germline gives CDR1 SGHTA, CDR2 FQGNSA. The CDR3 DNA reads TGTGCCAGCAGCTTAGGAGGGACAGAGAATGAAAAACTGTTTTTT. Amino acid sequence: CASSLGGTENEKLFF.

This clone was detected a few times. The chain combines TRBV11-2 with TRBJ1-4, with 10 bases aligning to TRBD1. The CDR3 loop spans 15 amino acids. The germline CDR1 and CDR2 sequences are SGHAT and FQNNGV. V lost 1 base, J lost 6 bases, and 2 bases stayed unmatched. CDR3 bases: TGTGCCAGCAGCTTAGCGACAGGGGGCTATGAAAAACTGTTTTTT. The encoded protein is CASSLATGGYEKLFF.

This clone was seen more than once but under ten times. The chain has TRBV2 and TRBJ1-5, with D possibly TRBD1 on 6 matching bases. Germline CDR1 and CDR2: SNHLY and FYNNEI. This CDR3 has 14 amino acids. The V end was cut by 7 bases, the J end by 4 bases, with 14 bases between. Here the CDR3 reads CASTGQSWNQPQHF. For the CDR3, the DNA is TGTGCCAGCACTGGACAGAGCTGGAATCAGCCCCAGCATTTT.

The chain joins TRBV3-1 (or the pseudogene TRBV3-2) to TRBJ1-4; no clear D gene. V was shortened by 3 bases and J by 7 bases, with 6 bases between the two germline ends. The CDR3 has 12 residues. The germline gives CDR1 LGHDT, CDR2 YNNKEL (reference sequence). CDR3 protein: CASSQGSEKLFF. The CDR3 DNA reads TGTGCCAGCAGCCAGGGCTCTGAAAAACTGTTTTTT.

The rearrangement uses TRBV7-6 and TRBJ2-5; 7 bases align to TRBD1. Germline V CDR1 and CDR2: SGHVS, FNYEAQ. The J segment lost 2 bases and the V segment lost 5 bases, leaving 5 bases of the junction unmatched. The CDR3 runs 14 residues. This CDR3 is CASSRGTVQETQYF. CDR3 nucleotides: TGTGCCAGCAGCCGTGGGACAGTACAAGAGACCCAGTACTTC.

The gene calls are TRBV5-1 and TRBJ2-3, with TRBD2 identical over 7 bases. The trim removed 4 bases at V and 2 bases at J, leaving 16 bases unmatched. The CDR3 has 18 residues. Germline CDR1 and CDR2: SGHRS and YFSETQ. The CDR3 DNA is TGCGCCAGCAGCCCCGGACGGGCTCCTAGCGGCCCCACAGATACGCAGTATTTT. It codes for CASSPGRAPSGPTDTQYF. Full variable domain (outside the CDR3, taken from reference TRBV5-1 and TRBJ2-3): KAGVTQTPRYLIKTRGQQVTLSCSPISGHRSVSWYQQTPGQGLQFLFEYFSETQRNKGNFPGRFSGRQFSNSRSEMNVSTLELGDSALYLCASSPGRAPSGPTDTQYFGPGTRLTVL.

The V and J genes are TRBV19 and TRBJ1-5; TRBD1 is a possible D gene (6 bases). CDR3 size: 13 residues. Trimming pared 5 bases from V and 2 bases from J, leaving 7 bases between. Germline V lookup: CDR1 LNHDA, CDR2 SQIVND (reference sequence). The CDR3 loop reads CASSSGGNQPQHF. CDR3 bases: TGTGCCAGTAGTTCAGGGGGCAATCAGCCCCAGCATTTT.

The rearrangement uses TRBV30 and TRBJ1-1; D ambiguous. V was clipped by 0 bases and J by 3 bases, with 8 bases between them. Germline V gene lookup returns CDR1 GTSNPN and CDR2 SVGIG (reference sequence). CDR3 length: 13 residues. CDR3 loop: CAWSVISDTEAFF. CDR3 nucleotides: TGTGCCTGGAGTGTCATCAGTGACACTGAAGCTTTCTTT.

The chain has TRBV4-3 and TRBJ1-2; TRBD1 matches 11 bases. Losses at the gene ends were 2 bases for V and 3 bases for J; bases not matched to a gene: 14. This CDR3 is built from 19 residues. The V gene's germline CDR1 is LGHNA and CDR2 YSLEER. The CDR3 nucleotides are TGCGCCAGCAGCCAAATTATAGGGACAGGGGGAGCGATCGACTATGGCTACACCTTC. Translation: CASSQIIGTGGAIDYGYTF.

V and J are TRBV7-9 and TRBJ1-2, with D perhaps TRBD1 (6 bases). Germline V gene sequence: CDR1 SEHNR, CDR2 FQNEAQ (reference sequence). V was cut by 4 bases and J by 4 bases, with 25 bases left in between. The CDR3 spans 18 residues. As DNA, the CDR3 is TGTGCCAGCAGCTCACGCAAGATCCCCGGGACAACTCCCTATGGCTACACCTTC. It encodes CASSSRKIPGTTPYGYTF.

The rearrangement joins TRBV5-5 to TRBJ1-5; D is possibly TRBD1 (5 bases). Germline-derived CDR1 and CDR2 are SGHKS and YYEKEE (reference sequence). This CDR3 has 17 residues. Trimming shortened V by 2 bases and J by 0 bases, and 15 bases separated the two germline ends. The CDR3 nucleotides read TGTGCCAGCAGCTTAAAAGGGGAGGGATATAGCAATCAGCCCCAGCATTTT. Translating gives CASSLKGEGYSNQPQHF.

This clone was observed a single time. The CDR3, as DNA: TGTGCCAGCAGCCAAGAGGCAGGGAAAGAGACCCAGTACTTC. This translates into CASSQEAGKETQYF. The J gene is TRBJ2-5, the V gene TRBV3-1 (or the pseudogene TRBV3-2); TRBD1 is a possible D gene (5 bases). Trimming shortened V by 0 bases and J by 3 bases, and 8 bases separated the two germline ends. Germline CDR1 reads LGHDT; CDR2 reads YNNKEL (reference sequence). The CDR3 has 14 amino acids.

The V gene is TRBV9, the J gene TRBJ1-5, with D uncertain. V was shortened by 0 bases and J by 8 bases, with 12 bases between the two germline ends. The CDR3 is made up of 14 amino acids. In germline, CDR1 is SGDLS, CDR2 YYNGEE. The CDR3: CASSVGGIGEPQHF. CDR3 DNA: TGTGCCAGCAGCGTAGGAGGGATCGGGGAGCCCCAGCATTTT.

The CDR3: CASSAIDRAGELFF. CDR3 nucleotide sequence: TGTGCCAGCAGTGCGATAGACAGGGCCGGGGAGCTGTTTTTT. The chain recombines TRBV25-1 with TRBJ2-2; the match to TRBD1 covers 7 bases. The CDR3 extends over 14 amino acids. The V and J ends lost 4 bases and 6 bases, in that order; junction bases with no gene match: 5. Germline CDR1 and CDR2: MGHDK and SYGVNS.

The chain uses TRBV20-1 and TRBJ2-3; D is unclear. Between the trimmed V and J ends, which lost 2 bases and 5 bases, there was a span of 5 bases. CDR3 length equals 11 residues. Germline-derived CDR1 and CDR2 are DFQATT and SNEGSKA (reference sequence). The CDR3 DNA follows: TGCAGTGCTAGAACCGGAGATACGCAGTATTTT. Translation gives CSARTGDTQYF.

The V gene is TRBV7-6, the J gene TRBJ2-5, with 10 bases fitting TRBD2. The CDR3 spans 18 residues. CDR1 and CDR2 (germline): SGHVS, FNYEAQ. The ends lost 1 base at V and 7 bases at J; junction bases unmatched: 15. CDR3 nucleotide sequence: TGTGCCAGCAGCTTAGTAGCGGGGGGCGGGGGCCCCCAGGTGACCCAGTACTTC. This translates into CASSLVAGGGGPQVTQYF.

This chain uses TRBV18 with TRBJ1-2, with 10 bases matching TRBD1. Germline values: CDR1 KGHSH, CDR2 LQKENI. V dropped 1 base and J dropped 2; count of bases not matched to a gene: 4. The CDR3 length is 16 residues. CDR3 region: CASSPLPGQGNYGYTF. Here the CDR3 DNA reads TGTGCCAGCTCACCACTTCCGGGACAGGGGAACTATGGCTACACCTTC.

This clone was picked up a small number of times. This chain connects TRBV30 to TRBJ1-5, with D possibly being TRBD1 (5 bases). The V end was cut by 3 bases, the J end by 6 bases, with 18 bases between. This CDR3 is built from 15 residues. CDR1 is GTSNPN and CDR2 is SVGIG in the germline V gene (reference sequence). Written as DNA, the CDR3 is TGTGCCTGGAGCCGTCCCCGGGGGGTGCGTCAGCCCCAGCATTTT. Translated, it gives CAWSRPRGVRQPQHF.

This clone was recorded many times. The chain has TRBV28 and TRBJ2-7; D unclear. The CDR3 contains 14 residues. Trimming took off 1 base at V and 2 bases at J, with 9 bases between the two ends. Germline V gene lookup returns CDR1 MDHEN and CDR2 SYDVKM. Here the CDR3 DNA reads TGTGCCAGCAGTTTATTCGACGGAGCCTACGAGCAGTACTTC. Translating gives CASSLFDGAYEQYF.

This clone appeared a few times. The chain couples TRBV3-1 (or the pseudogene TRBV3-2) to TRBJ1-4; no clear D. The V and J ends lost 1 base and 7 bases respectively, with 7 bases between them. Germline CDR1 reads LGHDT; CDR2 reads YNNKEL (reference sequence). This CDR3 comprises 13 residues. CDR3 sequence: CASSQGGVEKLFF. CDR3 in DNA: TGTGCCAGCAGCCAAGGTGGAGTTGAAAAACTGTTTTTT.

The CDR3 region is CASTPGQGWGEQFF. The CDR3 DNA sequence: TGTGCCAGCACTCCGGGACAGGGATGGGGTGAGCAGTTCTTC. This chain uses TRBV6-5 with TRBJ2-1; 9 nucleotides match TRBD1. Germline lookup yields CDR1 MNHEY and CDR2 SVGAGI. The CDR3 runs 14 residues. Germline trimming cut 7 bases from V and 9 bases from J; bases unmatched to any gene: 10.

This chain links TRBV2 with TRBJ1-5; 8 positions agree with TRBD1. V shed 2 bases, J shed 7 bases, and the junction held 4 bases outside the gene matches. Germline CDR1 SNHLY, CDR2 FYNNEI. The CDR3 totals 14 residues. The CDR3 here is CASSESGGRQPQHF. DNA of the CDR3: TGTGCCAGCAGTGAATCAGGGGGCCGGCAGCCCCAGCATTTT.

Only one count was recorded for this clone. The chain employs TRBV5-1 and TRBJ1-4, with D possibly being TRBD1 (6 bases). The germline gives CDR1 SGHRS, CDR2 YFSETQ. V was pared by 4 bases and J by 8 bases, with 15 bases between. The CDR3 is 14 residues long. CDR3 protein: CASSQTQGSEKLFF. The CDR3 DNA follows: TGCGCCAGCAGCCAAACACAGGGTAGCGAAAAACTGTTTTTT.

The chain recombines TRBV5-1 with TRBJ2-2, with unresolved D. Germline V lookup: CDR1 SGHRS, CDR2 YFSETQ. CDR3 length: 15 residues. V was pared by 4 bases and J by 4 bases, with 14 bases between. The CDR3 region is CASSPQSAGTGELFF. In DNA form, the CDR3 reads TGCGCCAGCAGCCCACAGAGTGCTGGCACCGGGGAGCTGTTTTTT. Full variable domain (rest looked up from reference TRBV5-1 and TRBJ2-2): KAGVTQTPRYLIKTRGQQVTLSCSPISGHRSVSWYQQTPGQGLQFLFEYFSETQRNKGNFPGRFSGRQFSNSRSEMNVSTLELGDSALYLCASSPQSAGTGELFFGEGSRLTVL.

The DNA for the CDR3 is TGCGCCAGCAGCACAACAGGACCTAATCAGCCCCAGCATTTT. Amino acids: CASSTTGPNQPQHF. V is TRBV5-1 and J is TRBJ1-5; TRBD1 might be the D (5 bases). The V and J ends lost 4 bases and 4 bases respectively, with 12 bases between them. CDR3 length: 14 residues. Looked up from germline, CDR1 is SGHRS and CDR2 is YFSETQ.

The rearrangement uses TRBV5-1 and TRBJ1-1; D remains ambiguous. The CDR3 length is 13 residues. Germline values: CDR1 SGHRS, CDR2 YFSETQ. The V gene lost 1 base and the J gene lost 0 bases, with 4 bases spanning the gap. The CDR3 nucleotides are TGCGCCAGCAGCTTGTCAGTGAACACTGAAGCTTTCTTT. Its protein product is CASSLSVNTEAFF.